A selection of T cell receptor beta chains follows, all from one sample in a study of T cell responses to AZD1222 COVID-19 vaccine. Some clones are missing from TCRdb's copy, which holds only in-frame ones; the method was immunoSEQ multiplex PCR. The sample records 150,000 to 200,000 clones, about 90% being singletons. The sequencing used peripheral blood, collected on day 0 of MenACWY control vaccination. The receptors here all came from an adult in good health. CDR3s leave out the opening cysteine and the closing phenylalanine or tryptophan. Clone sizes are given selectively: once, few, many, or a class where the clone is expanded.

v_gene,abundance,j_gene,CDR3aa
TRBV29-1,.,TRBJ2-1,SGDRGNEQF
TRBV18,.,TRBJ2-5,ASSPLETQY
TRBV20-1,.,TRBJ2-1,SAWTRNEQF
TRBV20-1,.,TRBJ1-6,SASLQGNSPLH
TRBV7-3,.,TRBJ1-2,ASELNRGSGYT
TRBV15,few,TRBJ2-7,ATSRSGGYEQY
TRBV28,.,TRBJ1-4,ASSLDRGREKLF
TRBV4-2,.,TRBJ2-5,ASSPHRREETQY
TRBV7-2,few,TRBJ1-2,ASSYPGGGTNYGYT
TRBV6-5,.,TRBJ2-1,ASSFSGDLPYNEQF
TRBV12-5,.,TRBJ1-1,ASGLGQLNTEAF
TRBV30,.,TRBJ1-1,AWSVPEGPNTEAF
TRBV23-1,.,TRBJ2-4,ASSQSLAKNIQY
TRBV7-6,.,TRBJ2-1,ASSLWTSANNEQF
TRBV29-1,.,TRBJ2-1,SAVTAEVYNEQF
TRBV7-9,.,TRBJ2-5,ASSAHQETQY
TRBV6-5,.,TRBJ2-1,ASRNLDPSNEQF
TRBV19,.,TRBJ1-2,ASSAATGTVYGYT
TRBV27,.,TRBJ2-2,ASSLFWVSTGELF
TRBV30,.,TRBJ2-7,AWRMSGSLYEQY
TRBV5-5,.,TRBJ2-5,ASSAGTGYQETQY
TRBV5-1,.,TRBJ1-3,ASSLGTGANTIY
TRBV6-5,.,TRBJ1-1,ASSLDRSLAEAF
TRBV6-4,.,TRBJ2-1,ASGGPPGMKKF
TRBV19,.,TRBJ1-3,ATWGQASGNTIY
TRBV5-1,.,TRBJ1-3,ASSPQTQGNTIY
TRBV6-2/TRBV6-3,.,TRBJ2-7,ASSQRKVSYEQY
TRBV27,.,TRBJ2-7,ASKEGSRYEQY
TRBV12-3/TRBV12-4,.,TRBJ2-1,ASSGPGDEQF
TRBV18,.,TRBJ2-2,ASSPLSEVGTGELF
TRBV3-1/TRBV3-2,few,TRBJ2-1,ASSRTPPGTSGYNEQF
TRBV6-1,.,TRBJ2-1,ASSELGGGAYNEQF
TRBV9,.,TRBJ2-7,ASSVAGLAGPYEQY
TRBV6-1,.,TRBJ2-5,ASSELTRDYED
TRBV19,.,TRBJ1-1,ASSIKGSVTEAF
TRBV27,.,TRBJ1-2,ASSYTNNYGYT
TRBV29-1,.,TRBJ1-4,SVEDWQVGYGEKLF
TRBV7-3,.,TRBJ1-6,ASSYTFNSPLH
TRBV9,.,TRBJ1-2,ASSVDSGSNYGYT
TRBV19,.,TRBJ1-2,ASSIEGGTGVFGYT
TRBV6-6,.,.,ASKGGSELF
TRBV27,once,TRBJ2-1,ASSPGLAGYSQF
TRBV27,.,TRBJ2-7,ASSLGLGSEQY
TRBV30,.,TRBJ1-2,AWSKIVGDGYT
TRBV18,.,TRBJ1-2,ASSPVGTGVDYGYT
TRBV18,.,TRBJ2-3,ASSGTGGDTQY
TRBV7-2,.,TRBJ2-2,ASSTQQGTGELF
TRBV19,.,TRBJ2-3,ASSPGAMPFLTDTQY
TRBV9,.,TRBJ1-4,ASSGGAANEKLF
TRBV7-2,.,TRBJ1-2,ASSLPQGVNYGYT
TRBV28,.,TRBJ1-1,ASSTTHTEAF
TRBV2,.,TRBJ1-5,ASSEDRNQPQH
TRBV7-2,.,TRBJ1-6,ASSDQGVHNSPLH
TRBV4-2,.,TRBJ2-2,ASSQGLGLNTGELF